Presented here are 25 T cell receptor beta chains from one specimen sequenced in a study of T cell responses to AZD1222 COVID-19 vaccine. Sequencing was performed with immunoSEQ multiplex PCR; in TCRdb, only in-frame clones are kept and a portion is missing. The table includes roughly 75,000 clones, 65% to 85% detected once. Here the sequenced sample was peripheral blood, taken on day 0 of AZD1222 vaccination. These receptors were obtained from an adult in good health.

This chain joins TRBV3-1 (or the pseudogene TRBV3-2) and TRBJ2-3; tentatively, D is TRBD1 (6 bases). V lost 3 bases and J lost 3, with 16 bases in between. The germline gives CDR1 LGHDT, CDR2 YNNKEL (reference sequence). This CDR3 comprises 16 residues. CDR3 protein: CASSQPLQGSTDTQYF. CDR3 nucleotides: TGTGCCAGCAGCCAGCCTTTACAGGGTTCTACAGATACGCAGTATTTT.

This clone was seen only once. The J gene is TRBJ2-1, the V gene TRBV18; the match to TRBD2 covers 9 bases. This CDR3 is 15 amino acids long. CDR1 is KGHSH and CDR2 is LQKENI in the germline V gene. J was trimmed by 3 bases and V by 3 bases; bases with no gene match: 3. The DNA for the CDR3 is TGTGCCAGCTCACCGAGGACTAGCGACTACAATGAGCAGTTCTTC. This gives the protein CASSPRTSDYNEQFF.

This sequence joins TRBV9 and TRBJ1-3; D is unclear. Trimming cost V 3 bases and J 4 bases, with 11 bases left between them. The germline CDR1 and CDR2 sequences are SGDLS and YYNGEE. The CDR3 has 14 amino acids. CDR3: CASSGWSQGNTIYF. CDR3 coding DNA: TGTGCCAGCAGCGGATGGTCACAGGGAAACACCATATATTTT.

V usage is TRBV6-2 or TRBV6-3 and J usage is TRBJ2-2; TRBD2 aligns across 8 bases. The CDR3 covers 15 residues. Trimming removed 4 bases from V and 3 bases from J; junction bases left unmatched: 4. Germline V gives CDR1 MNHEY, CDR2 SVGEGT. The CDR3 sequence is CASSSRGGDTGELFF. The CDR3, as DNA: TGTGCCAGCAGTTCCCGGGGGGGCGACACCGGGGAGCTGTTTTTT.

This rearrangement joins TRBV24-1 to TRBJ1-1; 7 bases are a match to TRBD1. Germline V lookup: CDR1 KGHDR, CDR2 SFDVKD. The CDR3 sequence is 13 residues long. The V segment lost 7 bases and the J segment 0 bases; nucleotides outside the gene matches: 1. The chain's CDR3 is CATRGTVNTEAFF. The DNA for the CDR3 is TGTGCCACCAGAGGGACAGTGAACACTGAAGCTTTCTTT.

The chain uses TRBV5-4 and TRBJ1-2, with a possible D match to TRBD1 (6 bases). The CDR3 sequence is 12 residues long. The V end was cut by 4 bases, the J end by 4 bases, with 8 bases between. Germline loops: CDR1 SGHNT, CDR2 YYREEE (reference sequence). The CDR3 nucleotides read TGTGCCAGCAGCGTGGACAGCTATGGCTACACCTTC. It translates to CASSVDSYGYTF.

The table lists this clone with a count of one. This chain connects TRBV10-3 to TRBJ1-1, with 8 bases lining up with TRBD1. The CDR3 is 16 residues long. CDR1 is ENHRY and CDR2 is SYGVKD in the germline V gene. The V segment lost 6 bases and the J segment 4 bases; nucleotides outside the gene matches: 13. The CDR3 protein is CAIRGAGGGGGTEAFF. Here the CDR3 DNA reads TGTGCCATCAGAGGGGCAGGGGGCGGCGGTGGCACTGAAGCTTTCTTT.

The chain carries TRBV2 and TRBJ1-1; perhaps TRBD1 as D (5 bases). Germline CDR1 SNHLY, CDR2 FYNNEI. This CDR3 is 12 amino acids long. V lost 1 base and J lost 5, with 5 bases in between. For the CDR3, the DNA is TGTGCCAGCAGTGAAGGGGGGACTGAAGCTTTCTTT. Translating gives CASSEGGTEAFF.

The V and J genes are TRBV7-9 and TRBJ1-3; D unresolved. CDR1 SEHNR and CDR2 FQNEAQ come from the germline V gene (reference sequence). This CDR3 contains 13 residues. Trimming removed 8 bases at V and 3 bases at J, with 11 bases between. The CDR3 is CASDKAFGNTIYF. Here the CDR3 DNA reads TGTGCCAGCGACAAGGCCTTTGGAAACACCATATATTTT. The whole variable domain, remainder taken from reference TRBV7-9 and TRBJ1-3, is DTGVSQNPRHKITKRGQNVTFRCDPISEHNRLYWYRQTLGQGPEFLTYFQNEAQLEKSRLLSDRFSAERPKGSFSTLEIQRTEQGDSAMYLCASDKAFGNTIYFGEGSWLTVV.

This clone was seen more than once but under ten times. V gene TRBV6-5 combines with J gene TRBJ1-4; 7 bases are shared with TRBD1. The V and J ends lost 9 bases and 4 bases, in that order; junction bases with no gene match: 11. CDR3 length equals 15 residues. CDR1 and CDR2 (germline): MNHEY, SVGAGI. CDR3 residues: CASRDSNGVNEKLFF. CDR3 nucleotide sequence: TGTGCCAGTAGGGACAGCAACGGAGTTAATGAAAAACTGTTTTTT.

The chain employs TRBV6-1 and TRBJ2-5, with D hard to call. The CDR3 covers 16 residues. Trimming removed 0 bases from V and 7 bases from J, with 18 bases in between. CDR1 and CDR2 (germline): MNHNS, SASEGT. The CDR3 region has the DNA TGTGCCAGCAGTGAAGCTGCCGATTGGCTACGGAGGACCCAGTACTTC. It is translated as CASSEAADWLRRTQYF.

The chain recombines TRBV11-2 with TRBJ2-7; the match to TRBD2 covers 13 bases. The CDR3 runs 18 residues. Germline V gene data show CDR1 as SGHAT and CDR2 as FQNNGV. V was pared by 7 bases and J by 2 bases, with 14 bases of the junction left unmatched. The CDR3 loop is CASNSLAGGLKIPYEQYF. DNA of the CDR3: TGTGCCAGCAACTCACTAGCGGGGGGGCTGAAGATCCCCTACGAGCAGTACTTC.

This chain links TRBV2 with TRBJ1-2; the match to TRBD1 covers 7 bases. The CDR3 runs 13 residues. Germline trimming cut 6 bases from V and 6 bases from J; bases unmatched to any gene: 7. Germline CDR1 reads SNHLY; CDR2 reads FYNNEI. This CDR3 reads CASSFGTVDGYTF. The DNA for the CDR3 is TGTGCCAGCAGCTTTGGGACAGTCGATGGCTACACCTTC.

V is TRBV9 and J is TRBJ1-1; D not resolved. Germline CDR1 SGDLS, CDR2 YYNGEE. This CDR3 has 13 amino acids. Trimming left V 0 bases short and J 1 base short, with 4 bases between. CDR3 sequence: CASSVDQNTEAFF. The CDR3 nucleotides read TGTGCCAGCAGCGTAGACCAGAACACTGAAGCTTTCTTT.

The V call is TRBV28, the J call TRBJ1-5; D uncertain. This CDR3 region has 10 residues. From germline, CDR1 is MDHEN and CDR2 SYDVKM. Trimming cost V 8 bases and J 5 bases, with 4 bases left between them. CDR3: CASGDQPQHF. CDR3 in DNA: TGTGCCAGCGGGGATCAGCCCCAGCATTTT.

In this sample, this clone turned up many times. The chain recombines TRBV11-3 with TRBJ2-1; 11 bases agree with TRBD2. Germline-derived CDR1 and CDR2 are SGHNT and YENEEA. The CDR3 consists of 16 residues. The V gene end was trimmed by 5 bases and the J gene end by 3 bases; junction bases not matched to a gene: 6. The CDR3 sequence is CASSTRLAGSYNEQFF. DNA for the CDR3: TGTGCCAGCAGCACCCGACTAGCGGGGAGCTACAATGAGCAGTTCTTC.

The CDR3 spells CASRRNSGGTYEQYF. The CDR3 bases are TGTGCCAGCAGACGAAATAGCGGGGGAACCTACGAGCAGTACTTC. V is TRBV2 and J is TRBJ2-7, with 9 bases identical to TRBD2. Germline V gene sequence: CDR1 SNHLY, CDR2 FYNNEI. V lost 6 bases to trimming and J lost 2 bases; unmatched junction nucleotides: 8. CDR3 size: 15 residues. The full variable domain, in which reference TRBV2 and TRBJ2-7 provide the parts outside the CDR3, is EPEVTQTPSHQVTQMGQEVILRCVPISNHLYFYWYRQILGQKVEFLVSFYNNEISEKSEIFDDQFSVERPDGSNFTLKIRSTKLEDSAMYFCASRRNSGGTYEQYFGPGTRLTVT.

This clone was seen once. The genes are TRBV27 and TRBJ1-2; 8 positions match TRBD1. The length of the CDR3 is 15 residues. V gave up 4 bases and J gave up 3 bases; unmatched junction bases: 7. In germline, CDR1 is MNHEY, CDR2 SMNVEV (reference sequence). The CDR3 sequence: CASSSIGQGHYGYTF. The CDR3 DNA is TGTGCCAGCAGTTCAATAGGACAGGGTCACTATGGCTACACCTTC.

The rearrangement uses TRBV6-4 and TRBJ1-3; tentatively, D is TRBD1 (6 bases). V was pared by 6 bases and J by 0 bases, with 12 bases between. CDR3 length: 15 amino acids. Per the germline V gene, CDR1 is MRHNA and CDR2 is SNTAGT. The CDR3 loop reads CASSPTGLSGNTIYF. In nucleotides, the CDR3 is TGTGCCAGCAGCCCCACAGGGCTCTCTGGAAACACCATATATTTT.

This chain uses TRBV2 with TRBJ2-3; D is possibly TRBD1 (6 bases). Germline values: CDR1 SNHLY, CDR2 FYNNEI. This CDR3 has 15 residues. V lost 5 bases, J lost 2 bases, and 14 bases lay in between. CDR3 sequence (DNA): TGTGCCAGCAGTCCGATCGGACAGCTCACAGATACGCAGTATTTT. This encodes CASSPIGQLTDTQYF.

This sequence joins TRBV6-4 and TRBJ1-1; weak D call: TRBD1 (5 bases). CDR1 is MRHNA, CDR2 SNTAGT, per germline. V dropped 4 bases and J dropped 1 base, with 7 bases sitting between them. This CDR3 has 13 amino acids. The CDR3, as DNA: TGTGCCAGCAGTGTGGGACCGAACACTGAAGCTTTCTTT. This gives the protein CASSVGPNTEAFF.

This chain joins TRBV6-5 and TRBJ2-3; a weak D match, TRBD2 (5 bases). Germline V gene data show CDR1 as MNHEY and CDR2 as SVGAGI. Trimming shortened V by 2 bases and J by 2 bases, and 8 bases separated the two germline ends. The CDR3 contains 14 residues. CDR3 protein: CASSYGENTDTQYF. CDR3 nucleotides: TGTGCCAGCAGTTACGGGGAGAACACAGATACGCAGTATTTT.

The chain uses TRBV18 and TRBJ2-2; D is undetermined. Germline V gene lookup returns CDR1 KGHSH and CDR2 LQKENI. The CDR3 totals 14 residues. The V end was cut by 1 base, the J end by 3 bases, with 6 bases between. CDR3 sequence reads: CASSPRSYTGELFF. Here the CDR3 DNA reads TGTGCCAGCTCACCACGAAGTTACACCGGGGAGCTGTTTTTT. The whole variable domain, remainder taken from reference TRBV18 and TRBJ2-2, is NAGVMQNPRHLVRRRGQEARLRCSPMKGHSHVYWYRQLPEEGLKFMVYLQKENIIDESGMPKERFSAEFPKEGPSILRIQQVVRGDSAAYFCASSPRSYTGELFFGEGSRLTVL.

The chain links TRBV7-3 to TRBJ1-1; weak D call: TRBD1 (6 bases). The V gene's germline CDR1 is SGHTA and CDR2 FQGTGA. V lost 3 bases and J 7 bases, leaving 12 bases between the germline ends. The CDR3 sequence is 13 residues long. CDR3 DNA: TGTGCCAGCAGCTTTAACCTACAGGGTGAAGCTTTCTTT. Its translation: CASSFNLQGEAFF.

This clone was observed a handful of times. This sequence joins TRBV18 and TRBJ1-5; no firm D call. Trimming stripped 5 bases from V and 4 bases from J, with 12 bases between. The CDR3 sequence is 14 residues long. CDR1 is KGHSH, CDR2 LQKENI, per germline. The CDR3, as DNA: TGTGCCAGCTCAGTCGGAACGGGGAATCAGCCCCAGCATTTT. Translated: CASSVGTGNQPQHF.